These T cell receptor beta chains were read from a single sample in a study of blood T cells in healthy people across ages. TCRdb fed the 5' RACE reads into MiXCR, producing one record per CDR3 protein. The sample has approximately 800,000 distinct CDR3 sequences; roughly 25% are singletons. This sample was also put to use in a study of T cells of mothers and their children.

Sequencing was carried out using blood. These receptors all stem from a boy aged 5-17 years in good health. The CDR3 runs from the conserved cysteine through the conserved F or W. D genes are given only for firm matches. The listing skips clone size in some rows; elsewhere it reads once, few, many or a size class.

TRBD1	few	TRBV29-1	TRBJ1-1	TGCAGCGCCAGGGGGGGCGAAGCTTTCTTT	CSARGGEAFF
TRBD1	-	TRBV29-1	TRBJ2-7	TGCAGCGTTGAAGAACAGGGGGCCTCCTACGAGCAGTACTTC	CSVEEQGASYEQYF
TRBD2	few	TRBV4-3	TRBJ2-7	TGCGCCAGCAGCCAAGATCTCAGCGGGAACGAGCAGTACTTC	CASSQDLSGNEQYF
-	-	TRBV4-2	TRBJ2-5	TGTGCCAGCAGCAAGAGTTCCGGGAACCAAGAGACCCAGTACTTC	CASSKSSGNQETQYF
-	-	TRBV7-9	TRBJ2-7	TGTGCCAGCAGCCAGCAGGGCCACGAGCAGTACTTC	CASSQQGHEQYF
-	-	TRBV6-6	TRBJ2-4	TGTGCCAGCAGTTACGAAACGTCATCCAAAAACATTCAGTACTTC	CASSYETSSKNIQYF
-	-	TRBV12-3/TRBV12-4	TRBJ2-1	TGTGCCAGCACCTCTGGGGCTCGTAGGAATGAGCAGTTCTTC	CASTSGARRNEQFF
TRBD1	many	TRBV5-1	TRBJ1-5	TGTGCCAGCAGCCTAACAGGGGACCAGCCCCAGCATTTT	CASSLTGDQPQHF
-	-	TRBV28	TRBJ1-1	TGTGCCAGCAGTCCCCGGAGTGAAGCTTTCTTT	CASSPRSEAFF
-	few	TRBV24-1	TRBJ2-3	TGTGCCACCAGAGAGACGGACACAGATACGCAGTATTTT	CATRETDTDTQYF
-	-	TRBV9	TRBJ2-7	TGTGCCAGCAGCGTGGCGGCCCGGGGCCTTGGGCGGAAAGGGATCCTCTACGAGCAGTACTTC	CASSVAARGLGRKGILYEQYF
TRBD2	few	TRBV11-2	TRBJ2-5	TGTGCCAGCAGCATCCTTAGCGGGGGCCAAGAGACCCAGTACTTC	CASSILSGGQETQYF
TRBD2	few	TRBV7-9	TRBJ2-7	TGTGCCAGCAGCTTACTAGCGGGAAGCTCCTACGAGCAGTACTTC	CASSLLAGSSYEQYF
-	-	TRBV5-8	TRBJ2-7	TGTGCCAGCAGCCCTTTTAAGACTGGGTCCGCCTTCGCCTACGAGCAGTACTTC	CASSPFKTGSAFAYEQYF
TRBD1	few	TRBV29-1	TRBJ2-7	TGCAGCGTAAGGGACAGGGGATACGAGCAGTACTTC	CSVRDRGYEQYF
-	few	TRBV12-1	TRBJ1-2	TGTGCCAGCAGCTATGAGAGGACGGATGGCCTCGGGGGCTACACCTTC	CASSYERTDGLGGYTF
-	-	TRBV28	TRBJ2-1	TGTGCCAGCAGGCCTACTAGCTTTGAGCAGTTCTTC	CASRPTSFEQFF
-	-	TRBV5-1	TRBJ2-1	TGCGCCAGCAGCTTCGGATTGGGATCCACCTACAATGAGCAGTTCTTC	CASSFGLGSTYNEQFF
-	-	TRBV7-9	TRBJ2-5	TGTGCCAGCAGCAAGGGGCCCACTTGGGGGGAGACCCAGTACTTC	CASSKGPTWGETQYF
-	-	TRBV6-5	TRBJ1-4	TGTGCCAGCAGACGCCGCGACAGCGGTAATGAAAAACTGTTTTTT	CASRRRDSGNEKLFF
TRBD1	-	TRBV10-3	TRBJ2-1	TGTGCCATCAGTGAGCCGGACAGGGGGCCCTACAATGAGCAGTTCTTC	CAISEPDRGPYNEQFF
TRBD1	many	TRBV7-2	TRBJ2-5	TGTGCCAGCAGTCCGGACAGGCAAGAGACCCAGTACTTC	CASSPDRQETQYF